The following is a T cell receptor (beta chain) sequence with its context. Its target is not known. These data originate in a study of T cell repertoires in cytomegalovirus infection. On the study more broadly: The authors used CMV epitopes that were HLA-C-restricted (recently identified) and HLA-B-restricted (well studied). A matching HLA type, together with CMV infection, was signaled by public TCR beta signatures.

TCRdb analysed the reads with MiXCR anew, one entry per CDR3 protein. This sample has about 570,000 distinct CDR3 sequences; 40% occur once, and the top ten carry around 48%. Trimming took off 4 bases at V and 4 bases at J, with 10 bases between the two ends. The CDR3 has 13 amino acids. The germline V gene encodes CDR1 MNHGY and CDR2 SAAAGT. Study-level findings and limits: The response measured ex vivo was dominated by TCR beta clonotypes (HLA-C-restricted and CMV-specific). Totalled public TCR beta family frequency picked out people who carried CMV plus the relevant HLA.

The sequences come from cultured PBMCs, collected from culture after CMV antigen stimulation. This receptor was obtained from a human donor in good health (CMV status not recorded). Some clones in this sample may be carry-over from other donors' samples. The rearrangement joins TRBV6-8 to TRBJ1-2; D is unresolved. Written as DNA, the CDR3 is TGTGCCAGCAGTTCTACAGCGTTCTATGGCTACACCTTC. This encodes CASSSTAFYGYTF.